This T cell receptor beta chain was sequenced for a study of blood T cell repertoires in COVID-19. At the level of the study: Samples of COVID-19 (acute and convalescent) were obtained from the United States, Italy and Spain.

This clone was seen just once. Study processing details: Nucleated cell counts were estimated from reference gene primer amplification. Using immunoSEQ multiplex PCR, the repertoire was profiled, and TCRdb retains in-frame clones only, with some absent. The DNA was the basis for D and trimming; V, J and clone size are from that table. The sample contains approximately 190,000 clones, approximately 82% of which appear only once. The source is a woman aged 55-70 years with acute COVID-19. Sequenced material: PBMCs or T cells enriched from blood (not recorded which).

The CDR3 nucleotides read TGCGCCAGCAGCCAAGATCCGAACAGCATGAACACTGAAGCTTTCTTT. This encodes CASSQDPNSMNTEAFF. The J gene is TRBJ1-1, the V gene TRBV4-3; D ambiguous. CDR1 is LGHNA and CDR2 is YSLEER in the germline V gene. The CDR3 runs 16 residues. The V end lost 0 bases, the J end lost 0 bases, and 11 bases lay between the germline ends.